Listed below are T cell receptor beta chains from one sample, sequenced in a study of cytotoxic CD8 clonotypes in ibrutinib-treated CLL. The method was immunoSEQ multiplex PCR; TCRdb's version includes in-frame clones alone and lacks a portion of them. The repertoire holds 150,000 to 200,000 clones, roughly 77% seen once, with roughly 1.9% in the top ten. The sample here was PBMCs, taken after 12 months of ibrutinib treatment. The receptors were gathered from a human donor with chronic lymphocytic leukemia. The CDR3 runs from the conserved cysteine through the conserved F or W. A D gene is named only where the DNA matches it firmly. The size entry is marked missing in some rows and otherwise reads once, few, many or a size class.

v_call	clone_size	j_call	d_call	cdr3_nt	cdr3_aa
TRBV11-2	NA	TRBJ2-3	NA	TGTGCCAGCAGCCTCGCAGGTGCCGATACGCAGTATTTT	CASSLAGADTQYF
TRBV7-2	NA	TRBJ1-2	NA	TGTGCCAGCAGCTTAGAACTAACCTATGGCTACACCTTC	CASSLELTYGYTF
TRBV7-2	NA	TRBJ2-3	NA	TGTGCCAGCAGCCTCGGCCCGGGGGGCACAGATACGCAGTATTTT	CASSLGPGGTDTQYF
TRBV1	few	TRBJ2-2	NA	TGCACCAGCAGCCAAGATTGGGTGGCTACAGGGGGATGGCCCGGGGAGCTGTTTTTT	CTSSQDWVATGGWPGELFF
TRBV4-1	NA	TRBJ1-3	NA	TGCGCCAGCACCAGTACTGGGGGAAACACCATATATTTT	CASTSTGGNTIYF
TRBV7-2	NA	TRBJ1-1	NA	TGTGCCAGCAGCCAGGGGCTTTGGAACACTGAAGCTTTCTTT	CASSQGLWNTEAFF
TRBV7-2	once	TRBJ1-4	NA	TGTGCCAGCAGCTTAGAGGTCCCCAAGGGAATTAATGAAAAACTGTTTTTT	CASSLEVPKGINEKLFF
TRBV6-4	NA	TRBJ1-3	NA	TGTGCCAGCAGTCCCCGACGGGGGGACACCATATATTTT	CASSPRRGDTIYF
TRBV18	NA	TRBJ2-1	NA	TGTGCCAGCCTGGGGTCGGGAAAGAATGAGCAGTTCTTC	CASLGSGKNEQFF
TRBV5-5	NA	TRBJ2-2	TRBD2	TGTGCCAGCAGCTTGCAGCCGGGAGGCTGGGGTGACACCGGGGAGCTGTTTTTT	CASSLQPGGWGDTGELFF
TRBV28	NA	TRBJ1-1	NA	TGTGCCAGCAGTTGGTCTACGGGGGCGAGAGCTGAAGCTTTCTTT	CASSWSTGARAEAFF
TRBV29-1	few	TRBJ2-7	NA	TGCAGCGTTGACCGTTCCTCCTACGAGCAGTACTTC	CSVDRSSYEQYF
TRBV28	NA	TRBJ2-5	NA	TGTGCCAGCAGACCCGGTCGCGTCGGTCAAGAGACCCAGTACTTC	CASRPGRVGQETQYF
TRBV27	few	TRBJ2-7	TRBD1	TGTGCCACCGCGGACAGGGGGTACTACGAGCAGTACTTC	CATADRGYYEQYF
TRBV11-1	NA	TRBJ1-6	NA	TGTGCCAGCAGCTTCGGGGGAGGTAATTCACCCCTCCACTTT	CASSFGGGNSPLHF
TRBV5-1	NA	TRBJ1-1	NA	TGCGCCAGCAGATCCCGGGAGCAGAACACTGAAGCTTTCTTT	CASRSREQNTEAFF
TRBV28	NA	TRBJ1-2	NA	TGTGCCAGTATTACGACCCCTTGGACGTCAGGCTACACCTTC	CASITTPWTSGYTF
TRBV28	NA	TRBJ2-7	NA	TGTGCCAGCACCGCGGCGGGGAGCGGCTCCTACGAGCAGTACTTC	CASTAAGSGSYEQYF
TRBV4-1	NA	TRBJ1-5	NA	TGCGCCAGCAGCCAAGAGTGGGGGAGCAATCAGCCCCAGCATTTT	CASSQEWGSNQPQHF
TRBV7-2	once	TRBJ1-3	NA	TGTGCCAGCAGCTTACAACCCCTCTCTGGAAACACCATATATTTT	CASSLQPLSGNTIYF
TRBV7-9	NA	TRBJ2-5	NA	TGTGCCAGCAGCTTAGTAACGGATGGGAGTGTGGCCCAGTACTTC	CASSLVTDGSVAQYF
TRBV6-5	NA	TRBJ1-4	TRBD1	TGTGCCAGCAGTTACTCTGGACAGGGGGGCGGTGAAAAACTGTTTTTT	CASSYSGQGGGEKLFF
TRBV5-1	NA	TRBJ1-3	TRBD1	TGCGCCAGCAGCCTCGGGACAGACGGAAACACCATATATTTT	CASSLGTDGNTIYF
TRBV6-1	NA	TRBJ1-2	NA	TGTGCCAGCAGTGAATCGGCCTTTTACAGGGCAGAATCAAACTATGGCTACACCTTC	CASSESAFYRAESNYGYTF
TRBV4-3	NA	TRBJ1-1	NA	TGCGCCAGCAGCCGAGGACAAGTCATGAACACTGAAGCTTTCTTT	CASSRGQVMNTEAFF
TRBV19	NA	TRBJ2-2	TRBD2	TGTGCCAGTAGTATCGCCCTGGCGGGAGGGGGCACCGGGGAGCTGTTTTTT	CASSIALAGGGTGELFF
TRBV7-6	NA	TRBJ1-1	NA	TGTGCCAGCAGCCCTAGGACTGGAAAGGCCACTGAAGCTTTCTTT	CASSPRTGKATEAFF
TRBV5-4	NA	TRBJ2-3	TRBD2	TGTGCCAGCAGCCGGGACTACGGCACAGATACGCAGTATTTT	CASSRDYGTDTQYF
TRBV5-4	NA	TRBJ2-7	TRBD1	TGTGCCAGCAGCGGGGGACAGGGGGTCGAGCAGTACTTC	CASSGGQGVEQYF
TRBV18	NA	TRBJ2-7	NA	TGTGCCAGCTCACCTATCGCACAGGGACCCCGGGGATCTTACGAGCAGTACTTC	CASSPIAQGPRGSYEQYF
TRBV4-2	NA	TRBJ1-2	NA	TGTGCCAGCAGCCAAGATGGGAGTCCTGGCTACACCTTC	CASSQDGSPGYTF
TRBV28	few	TRBJ1-4	NA	TGTGCCAGCAGTTTAGCCCAGGGGAGTAATGAAAAACTGTTTTTT	CASSLAQGSNEKLFF
TRBV7-9	NA	TRBJ1-3	NA	TGTGCCAGCAGCTTGATGGGGAATTTGGATTTT	CASSLMGNLDF
TRBV29-1	NA	TRBJ1-2	NA	TGCAGCTACAAGCAGGATGGCTACACCTTC	CSYKQDGYTF
TRBV10-3	NA	TRBJ2-7	TRBD2	TGTGCCATCCGACTAGCGGTTAACTACGAGCAGTACTTC	CAIRLAVNYEQYF
TRBV7-9	NA	TRBJ1-2	TRBD1	TGTGCCAGCAGCTTAGCCCTGACAGGGAGGGATGGCTACACCTTC	CASSLALTGRDGYTF
TRBV12-5	NA	TRBJ1-1	NA	TGTGCTAGTGGTTTGATCCCGACTGAAGCTTTCTTT	CASGLIPTEAFF
TRBV27	NA	TRBJ2-6	TRBD1	TGTGCCAGCAGTTTAGTTACAGGGGGCCCTGGGGCCAACGTCCTGACTTTC	CASSLVTGGPGANVLTF
TRBV19	few	TRBJ1-2	NA	TGTGCCAGTAGGGGGTATGGCTACACCTTC	CASRGYGYTF
TRBV11-2	NA	TRBJ1-1	NA	TGTGCCAGCAGCTTAGATGCAGAGACAAGGGACACTGAAGCTTTCTTT	CASSLDAETRDTEAFF
TRBV9	NA	TRBJ2-7	NA	TGTGCCAGCAGCAAAGAGTCAGGATACGAGCAGTACTTC	CASSKESGYEQYF
TRBV28	NA	TRBJ2-7	NA	TGTGCCAGCCCCCTCCGTTTTGAGCGGTACTTC	CASPLRFERYF
TRBV7-8	NA	TRBJ1-3	NA	TGTGCCAGCAGCCTGGGGGGTCCTGGAAACACCATATATTTT	CASSLGGPGNTIYF